The 5 T cell receptor beta chains reported below all come from one sample, sequenced in a study of siplizumab effects on memory and regulatory T cells. The protocol was immunoSEQ multiplex PCR, while the TCRdb copy is restricted to in-frame clones and leaves out a portion. The sample yields approximately 100,000 clones, around 94% seen once. The specimen sequenced was Tregs sorted from blood. All receptors derive from a human donor in good health.

This chain links TRBV7-3 with TRBJ2-2, with 9 positions matching TRBD2. Trimming took 1 base from V and 2 from J; bases not matched to a gene: 5. CDR3 length equals 17 residues. Germline lookup yields CDR1 SGHTA and CDR2 FQGTGA. Written as DNA, the CDR3 is TGTGCCAGCAGCTTAAGAGCTAGCGGGGCTAACACCGGGGAGCTGTTTTTT. Translation: CASSLRASGANTGELFF.

The V gene is TRBV7-9, the J gene TRBJ1-4; D may be TRBD1 (6 bases). This CDR3 comprises 15 residues. Germline CDR1 SEHNR, CDR2 FQNEAQ (reference sequence). Trimming took off 1 base at V and 7 bases at J, with 13 bases between the two ends. This CDR3 is CASSLGQVVTEKLFF. DNA for the CDR3: TGTGCCAGCAGCTTAGGACAGGTGGTTACTGAAAAACTGTTTTTT.

The rearrangement joins TRBV18 to TRBJ2-3; 9 bases align to TRBD2. The CDR3 totals 19 residues. J lost 0 bases, V lost 4 bases, and 14 bases had no gene match. Per the germline V gene, CDR1 is KGHSH and CDR2 is LQKENI. The CDR3 nucleotides are TGTGCCAGCTCACTGAAGACCATAGATAGCGGGAGTAGCACAGATACGCAGTATTTT. Amino acid sequence: CASSLKTIDSGSSTDTQYF.

This clone appeared a few times. The chain carries TRBV2 and TRBJ1-5, with D perhaps matching TRBD1 (6 bases). Per the germline V gene, CDR1 is SNHLY and CDR2 is FYNNEI. The CDR3 covers 12 residues. V shed 7 bases and J shed 7 bases, with 11 bases lying between them. For the CDR3, the DNA is TGTGCCAGCACCGAAGGGGGACAGCCCCAGCATTTT. This sequence encodes CASTEGGQPQHF.

The chain uses TRBV6-1 and TRBJ2-1; the match to TRBD2 covers 9 bases. This CDR3 region has 16 residues. Germline V gives CDR1 MNHNS, CDR2 SASEGT. With V trimmed by 4 bases and J by 7 bases, 11 bases remained unmatched. The CDR3 protein is CASSVLRGRASNEQFF. As DNA, the CDR3 is TGTGCCAGCAGTGTTCTACGCGGGAGGGCCTCGAATGAGCAGTTCTTC.